This T cell receptor (beta chain) was obtained from a study of cytotoxic CD8 clonotypes in ibrutinib-treated CLL. The overall study: Included were 10 to 12 relapsed/refractory and approximately 15 treatment-naive patients, of whom roughly 17 were IGHV unmutated.

V lost 2 bases to trimming and J lost 7 bases, with 15 bases between them. This CDR3 spans 14 amino acids. Germline-derived CDR1 and CDR2 are GTSNPN and SVGIG (reference sequence). The repertoire was sequenced with immunoSEQ multiplex PCR; TCRdb's copy has only in-frame clones and lacks some. The data hold roughly 160,000 clones, with 70% to 85% observed a single time. The chain couples TRBV30 to TRBJ2-4, with D perhaps TRBD1 (6 bases). The clonotype originates from a human donor with chronic lymphocytic leukemia. The sample consisted of PBMCs, taken after 12 months of ibrutinib treatment. In DNA, the CDR3 is TGTGCCTGGAGTAAGACAGGACTCGCGAACATTCAGTACTTC. It encodes CAWSKTGLANIQYF.